These 20 T cell receptor beta chains originate from one sample sequenced in a study of identical twins. TCRdb passed the 5' RACE reads through MiXCR, listing each CDR3 protein once. The sample consists of some 1,700,000 distinct CDR3 sequences, about 30% of them appearing once. Input material: cord blood. The receptors derive from a newborn girl in good health.

The chain joins TRBV3-1 to TRBJ2-3, with D possibly matching TRBD2 (5 bases). Germline V CDR1 and CDR2: LGHDT, YNNKEL (reference sequence). The V and J ends lost 1 base and 9 bases respectively, with 11 bases between them. The CDR3 runs 13 residues. The CDR3 bases are TGTGCCAGCAGCCAAGCCCGGGGTTGGACGCAGTATTTT. Translation: CASSQARGWTQYF.

The chain couples TRBV29-1 to TRBJ2-1; 8 nucleotides align to TRBD2. The V and J ends lost 2 bases and 10 bases, in that order; junction bases with no gene match: 7. The length of the CDR3 is 13 residues. Germline assignment: CDR1 SQVTM and CDR2 ANQGSEA. CDR3 residues: CSVEIAGRYEQFF. DNA for the CDR3: TGCAGCGTTGAAATAGCGGGACGGTACGAGCAGTTCTTC.

The J gene is TRBJ2-6, the V gene TRBV7-2; TRBD1 agrees at 9 bases. V was clipped by 9 bases and J by 0 bases; unmatched bases: 9. The CDR3 runs 17 residues. CDR1 and CDR2 from the germline V gene are SGHTA and FQGNSA. The CDR3 DNA follows: TGTGCCAGTTGCCTACAGGGGGCTCTCTCTGGGGCCAACGTCCTGACTTTC. Its protein product is CASCLQGALSGANVLTF.

The chain recombines TRBV2 with TRBJ2-2; D ambiguous. CDR1 SNHLY and CDR2 FYNNEI come from the germline V gene. The CDR3 is made up of 12 amino acids. With 4 bases removed from V and 5 bases from J, the gap between germline ends came to 5 bases. The CDR3 region is CASSVRTGELFF. CDR3 nucleotide sequence: TGTGCCAGCAGTGTAAGGACCGGGGAGCTGTTTTTT. The whole variable domain, remainder taken from reference TRBV2 and TRBJ2-2, is EPEVTQTPSHQVTQMGQEVILRCVPISNHLYFYWYRQILGQKVEFLVSFYNNEISEKSEIFDDQFSVERPDGSNFTLKIRSTKLEDSAMYFCASSVRTGELFFGEGSRLTVL.

This clonotype was picked up a small number of times. The rearrangement joins TRBV7-2 to TRBJ1-2; 7 nucleotides agree with TRBD1. Germline V gene sequence: CDR1 SGHTA, CDR2 FQGNSA. The V and J ends lost 3 bases and 0 bases, in that order; junction bases with no gene match: 4. The CDR3 is made up of 15 amino acids. CDR3 loop: CASSLDRSPNYGYTF. DNA of the CDR3: TGTGCCAGCAGCTTGGACAGGAGTCCTAACTATGGCTACACCTTC.

The chain has TRBV20-1 and TRBJ2-7; 9 nucleotides align to TRBD2. With V trimmed by 6 bases and J by 3 bases, 9 bases remained unmatched. The CDR3 sequence is 14 residues long. Germline lookup yields CDR1 DFQATT and CDR2 SNEGSKA (reference sequence). CDR3 coding DNA: TGCAGTGCCCGCCCCGATAGCGGGGGCTACGAGCAGTACTTC. This translates into CSARPDSGGYEQYF.

The V gene is TRBV2, the J gene TRBJ2-2; D not resolved. The V gene's germline CDR1 is SNHLY and CDR2 FYNNEI. The CDR3 loop spans 15 amino acids. With 0 bases removed from V and 3 bases from J, the gap between germline ends came to 8 bases. This chain's CDR3 is CASSEALRDTGELFF. CDR3 DNA sequence: TGTGCCAGCAGTGAAGCGCTAAGGGACACCGGGGAGCTGTTTTTT.

There are a few counts of this clonotype. The genes are TRBV2 and TRBJ2-3, with D possibly TRBD2 on 7 matching bases. The V end was cut by 8 bases, the J end by 4 bases, with 16 bases between. The CDR3 length is 14 residues. Germline V lookup: CDR1 SNHLY, CDR2 FYNNEI. The DNA of the CDR3 is TGTGCCAGCCATCGGGGGGCCGTCGCAGATACGCAGTATTTT. Translated, it gives CASHRGAVADTQYF.

This clonotype has a handful of counts. The J gene is TRBJ2-5, the V gene TRBV12-5; D is unclear. V was trimmed by 5 bases and J by 7 bases, leaving 11 bases between them. Germline V gene data show CDR1 as LGHNT and CDR2 as FRNRAP. The CDR3 loop spans 12 amino acids. The CDR3 spells CASGPSPGTQYF. The CDR3 nucleotides read TGTGCTAGTGGTCCGTCCCCTGGGACCCAGTACTTC.

The gene calls are TRBV20-1 and TRBJ2-5; 9 bases are a match to TRBD2. CDR3 length: 14 residues. The germline gives CDR1 DFQATT, CDR2 SNEGSKA (reference sequence). The V and J ends lost 2 bases and 4 bases, in that order; junction bases with no gene match: 5. The chain's CDR3 is CSARSSGRRETQYF. The CDR3 nucleotides read TGCAGTGCTAGATCCAGCGGGAGGAGAGAGACCCAGTACTTC.

The chain links TRBV4-1 to TRBJ2-3; 8 nucleotides align to TRBD2. CDR3 length: 17 residues. The V gene end was trimmed by 0 bases and the J gene end by 0 bases; junction bases not matched to a gene: 5. Germline V gene lookup returns CDR1 MGHRA and CDR2 YSYEKL. Written as DNA, the CDR3 is TGCGCCAGCAGCCAAGATGGTAGCGGGATTAGCACAGATACGCAGTATTTT. This gives the protein CASSQDGSGISTDTQYF.

The chain employs TRBV5-5 and TRBJ2-1, with D tentatively TRBD1 (7 bases). The V and J ends lost 7 bases and 3 bases respectively, with 14 bases between them. The CDR3 covers 14 residues. Germline CDR1 SGHKS, CDR2 YYEKEE (reference sequence). In nucleotides, the CDR3 is TGTGCCAGCGTACGACAGGGAGGCTACAATGAGCAGTTCTTC. Protein sequence: CASVRQGGYNEQFF.

The chain employs TRBV3-1 and TRBJ2-1, with TRBD2 matching 12 bases. The CDR3 has 17 amino acids. The J segment lost 10 bases and the V segment lost 2 bases, leaving 12 bases of the junction unmatched. The germline gives CDR1 LGHDT, CDR2 YNNKEL (reference sequence). The CDR3 here is CASSQSPTSGRRAEQFF. The CDR3 DNA sequence: TGTGCCAGCAGCCAATCTCCAACTAGCGGGAGGCGGGCCGAGCAGTTCTTC.

This clonotype is a singleton in its sample. The chain employs TRBV10-2 and TRBJ2-3; D possibly corresponds to TRBD1 (7 bases). The CDR3 contains 14 residues. V was cut by 11 bases and J by 5 bases, with 20 bases left in between. CDR1 is WSHSY and CDR2 is SAAADI in the germline V gene. The CDR3 sequence is CAVIQARGVDTQYF. As DNA, the CDR3 is TGCGCCGTCATCCAGGCCAGGGGGGTAGATACGCAGTATTTT.

This clonotype was found a few times. The chain links TRBV28 to TRBJ2-1, with D maybe TRBD2 (6 bases). Looked up from germline, CDR1 is MDHEN and CDR2 is SYDVKM. This CDR3 comprises 16 residues. The V end was cut by 2 bases, the J end by 2 bases, with 13 bases between. The CDR3 DNA is TGTGCCAGCAGTTTAGACCCGGGGGTGACCTACAATGAGCAGTTCTTC. Its translation is CASSLDPGVTYNEQFF.

J is TRBJ1-6 and V is TRBV6-1; D is possibly TRBD1 (5 bases). The CDR3 spans 18 residues. V lost 1 base and J lost 1, with 14 bases in between. Germline CDR1 reads MNHNS; CDR2 reads SASEGT. CDR3 region: CASSEEGGRASYNSPLHF. CDR3 sequence (DNA): TGTGCCAGCAGTGAAGAGGGTGGCAGGGCATCCTATAATTCACCCCTCCACTTT.

This clonotype appeared once. The CDR3 region is CASSLWGTGREATEAFF. The CDR3 nucleotides read TGTGCCAGCAGCTTATGGGGGACAGGGAGGGAGGCCACTGAAGCTTTCTTT. The chain uses TRBV7-6 and TRBJ1-1; TRBD1 matches at 9 bases. The CDR3 runs 17 residues. Germline assignment: CDR1 SGHVS and CDR2 FNYEAQ. Trimming took 2 bases from V and 4 from J; bases not matched to a gene: 11.

The CDR3 loop is CASSRRASSYNEQFF. Here the CDR3 DNA reads TGTGCCAGTAGTAGGAGGGCAAGCTCCTACAATGAGCAGTTCTTC. The chain carries TRBV19 and TRBJ2-1; perhaps TRBD2 as D (6 bases). CDR3 length: 15 residues. V gave up 4 bases and J gave up 0 bases, with 10 bases separating them. The germline CDR1 and CDR2 sequences are LNHDA and SQIVND (reference sequence).

This clonotype was seen many times. The V gene is TRBV14, the J gene TRBJ2-1; no definite D call. The CDR3 has 13 residues. V was cut by 0 bases and J by 7 bases, with 7 bases left in between. Germline CDR1 reads SGHDN; CDR2 reads FVKESK. The CDR3 loop is CASSQDLGNEQFF. The CDR3 DNA sequence: TGTGCCAGCAGCCAAGATCTGGGTAATGAGCAGTTCTTC.

The J gene is TRBJ2-3, the V gene TRBV7-9; tentative D call: TRBD1 (6 bases). V was trimmed by 7 bases and J by 3 bases, leaving 11 bases between them. The CDR3 sequence is 13 residues long. The germline CDR1 and CDR2 sequences are SEHNR and FQNEAQ (reference sequence). CDR3 region: CASTWTDTDTQYF. For the CDR3, the DNA is TGTGCCAGCACTTGGACAGATACAGATACGCAGTATTTT.